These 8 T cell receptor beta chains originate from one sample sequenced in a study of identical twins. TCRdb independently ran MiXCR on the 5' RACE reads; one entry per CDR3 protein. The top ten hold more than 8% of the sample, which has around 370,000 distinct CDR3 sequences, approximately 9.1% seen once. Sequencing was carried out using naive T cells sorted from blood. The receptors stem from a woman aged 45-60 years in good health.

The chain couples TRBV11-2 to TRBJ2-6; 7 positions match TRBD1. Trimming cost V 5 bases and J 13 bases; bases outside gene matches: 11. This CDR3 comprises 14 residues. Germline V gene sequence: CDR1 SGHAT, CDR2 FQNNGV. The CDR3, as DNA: TGTGCCAGCAGCCCACCTGACAGGGTCAAAGTCCTGACTTTC. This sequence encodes CASSPPDRVKVLTF. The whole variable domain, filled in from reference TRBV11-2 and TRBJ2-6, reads EAGVAQSPRYKIIEKRQSVAFWCNPISGHATLYWYQQILGQGPKLLIQFQNNGVVDDSQLPKDRFSAERLKGVDSTLKIQPAKLEDSAVYLCASSPPDRVKVLTFGAGSRLTVL.

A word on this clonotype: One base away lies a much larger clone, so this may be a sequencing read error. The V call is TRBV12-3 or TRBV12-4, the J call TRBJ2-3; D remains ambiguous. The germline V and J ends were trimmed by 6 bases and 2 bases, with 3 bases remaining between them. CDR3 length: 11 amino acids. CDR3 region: CASRYTDTQYF. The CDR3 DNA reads TGTGCCAGCAGATACACAGATACGCAGTATTTT.

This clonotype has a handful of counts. The CDR3 coding sequence is TGCGCCAGCAGCTTGGGGGGGGACAGGGACCCCCTGTACTTC. Amino acids: CASSLGGDRDPLYF. The gene calls are TRBV5-1 and TRBJ2-5; 9 nucleotides line up with TRBD1. Germline V gene sequence: CDR1 SGHRS, CDR2 YFSETQ. The CDR3 runs 14 residues. J gave up 13 bases and V 0 bases, and 10 bases lay outside the gene matches.

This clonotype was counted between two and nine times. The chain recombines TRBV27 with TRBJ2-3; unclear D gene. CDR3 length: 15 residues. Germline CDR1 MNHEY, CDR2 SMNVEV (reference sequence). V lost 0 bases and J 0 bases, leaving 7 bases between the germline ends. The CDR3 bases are TGTGCCAGCAGTTTATCGGGTTTTAGCACAGATACGCAGTATTTT. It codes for CASSLSGFSTDTQYF.

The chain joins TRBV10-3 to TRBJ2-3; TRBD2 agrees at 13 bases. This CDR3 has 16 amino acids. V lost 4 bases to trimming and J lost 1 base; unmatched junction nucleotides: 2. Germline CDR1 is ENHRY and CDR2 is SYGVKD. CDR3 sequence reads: CAISGGTSGGTDTQYF. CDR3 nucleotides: TGTGCCATCAGTGGAGGGACTAGCGGGGGCACAGATACGCAGTATTTT.

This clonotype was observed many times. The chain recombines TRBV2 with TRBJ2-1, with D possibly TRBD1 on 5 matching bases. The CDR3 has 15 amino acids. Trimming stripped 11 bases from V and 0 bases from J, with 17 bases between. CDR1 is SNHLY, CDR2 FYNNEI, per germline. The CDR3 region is CAGSRQPSSYNEQFF. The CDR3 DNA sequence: TGTGCCGGCTCCCGACAGCCTAGCTCCTACAATGAGCAGTTCTTC. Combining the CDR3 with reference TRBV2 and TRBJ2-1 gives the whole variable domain EPEVTQTPSHQVTQMGQEVILRCVPISNHLYFYWYRQILGQKVEFLVSFYNNEISEKSEIFDDQFSVERPDGSNFTLKIRSTKLEDSAMYFCAGSRQPSSYNEQFFGPGTRLTVL.

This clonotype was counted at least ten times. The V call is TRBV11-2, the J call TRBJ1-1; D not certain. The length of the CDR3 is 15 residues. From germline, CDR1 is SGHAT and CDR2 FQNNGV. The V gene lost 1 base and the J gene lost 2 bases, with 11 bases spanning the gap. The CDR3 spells CASSLVGGINTEAFF. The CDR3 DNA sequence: TGTGCCAGCAGCTTAGTTGGCGGAATCAACACTGAAGCTTTCTTT. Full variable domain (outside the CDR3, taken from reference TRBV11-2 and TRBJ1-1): EAGVAQSPRYKIIEKRQSVAFWCNPISGHATLYWYQQILGQGPKLLIQFQNNGVVDDSQLPKDRFSAERLKGVDSTLKIQPAKLEDSAVYLCASSLVGGINTEAFFGQGTRLTVV.

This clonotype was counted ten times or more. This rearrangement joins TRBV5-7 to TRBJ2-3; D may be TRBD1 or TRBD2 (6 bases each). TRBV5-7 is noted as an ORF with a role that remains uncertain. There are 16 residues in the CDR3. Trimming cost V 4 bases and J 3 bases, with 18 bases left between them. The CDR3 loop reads CASSRRDNGRTDTQYF. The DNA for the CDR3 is TGTGCCAGCAGCCGTCGGGACAATGGGAGGACAGATACGCAGTATTTT.